This T cell receptor (beta chain) is drawn from a study of OX40 agonist ivuxolimab in advanced cancers. Study findings and constraints: At doses 0.1 to 3.0 mg/kg, CD4+ and CD8+ clones expanded.

Clones were sequenced by immunoSEQ multiplex PCR, and TCRdb holds only the in-frame ones, with some missing. The data hold roughly 32,000 clones, with 81% observed a single time. V was pared by 1 base and J by 4 bases, with 16 bases between. The CDR3 totals 16 residues. Germline CDR1 SGHAT, CDR2 FQNNGV. Autoimmune disease history or systemic immunosuppression was exclusionary. This clone is a singleton in its sample. The antigen is unknown. This TCR was sampled from an adult with an advanced solid tumor such as melanoma, head and neck, liver or kidney cancer. The material was CD4+ or CD8+ T cells sorted from blood, obtained in a trial of the OX40 agonist ivuxolimab. J is TRBJ1-2 and V is TRBV11-2; D remains unclear. For the CDR3, the DNA is TGTGCCAGCAGCTTAGGCATTCGACGGAACACCTATGGCTACACCTTC. It encodes CASSLGIRRNTYGYTF.